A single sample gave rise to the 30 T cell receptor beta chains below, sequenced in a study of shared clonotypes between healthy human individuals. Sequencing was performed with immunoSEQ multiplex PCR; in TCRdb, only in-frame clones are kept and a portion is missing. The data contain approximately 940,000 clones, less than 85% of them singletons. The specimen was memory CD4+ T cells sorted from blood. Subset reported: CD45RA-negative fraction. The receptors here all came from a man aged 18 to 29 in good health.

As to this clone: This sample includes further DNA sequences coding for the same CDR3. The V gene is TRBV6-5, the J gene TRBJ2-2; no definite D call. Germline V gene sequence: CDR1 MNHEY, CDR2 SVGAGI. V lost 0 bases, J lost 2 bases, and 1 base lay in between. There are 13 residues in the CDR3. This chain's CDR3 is CASSYSNTGELFF. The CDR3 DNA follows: TGTGCCAGCAGTTACTCTAACACCGGGGAGCTGTTTTTT.

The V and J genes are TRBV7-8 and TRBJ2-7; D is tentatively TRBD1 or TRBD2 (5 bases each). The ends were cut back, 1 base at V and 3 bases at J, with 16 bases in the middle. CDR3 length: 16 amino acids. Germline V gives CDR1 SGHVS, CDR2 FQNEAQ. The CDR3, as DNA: TGTGCCAGCAGCTTAGATTACGGGACCACCTTCTACGAGCAGTACTTC. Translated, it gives CASSLDYGTTFYEQYF.

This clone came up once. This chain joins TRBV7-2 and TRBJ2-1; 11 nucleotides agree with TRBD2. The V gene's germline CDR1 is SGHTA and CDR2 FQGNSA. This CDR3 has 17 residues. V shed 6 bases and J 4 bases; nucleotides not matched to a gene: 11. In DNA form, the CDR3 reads TGTGCCAGCAGATTCGAACCGGGACTAGCGGAATACAATGAGCAGTTCTTC. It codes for CASRFEPGLAEYNEQFF. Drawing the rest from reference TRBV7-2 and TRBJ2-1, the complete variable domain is GAGVSQSPSNKVTEKGKDVELRCDPISGHTALYWYRQSLGQGLEFLIYFQGNSAPDKSGLPSDRFSAERTGGSVSTLTIQRTQQEDSAVYLCASRFEPGLAEYNEQFFGPGTRLTVL.

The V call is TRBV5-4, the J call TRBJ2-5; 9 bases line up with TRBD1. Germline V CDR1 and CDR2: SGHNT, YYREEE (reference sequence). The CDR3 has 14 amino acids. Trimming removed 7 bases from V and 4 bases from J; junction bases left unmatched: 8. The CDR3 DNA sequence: TGTGCCAGCCGGAAGGACAGGGGTTCAGAGACCCAGTACTTC. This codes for CASRKDRGSETQYF. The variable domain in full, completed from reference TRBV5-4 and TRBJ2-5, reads ETGVTQSPTHLIKTRGQQVTLRCSSQSGHNTVSWYQQALGQGPQFIFQYYREEENGRGNFPPRFSGLQFPNYSSELNVNALELDDSALYLCASRKDRGSETQYFGPGTRLLVL.

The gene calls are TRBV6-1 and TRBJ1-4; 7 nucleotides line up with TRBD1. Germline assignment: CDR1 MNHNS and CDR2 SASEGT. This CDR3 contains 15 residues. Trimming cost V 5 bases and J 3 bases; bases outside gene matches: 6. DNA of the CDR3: TGTGCCAGCAGTCCCGGGGACAGAGCTAATGAAAAACTGTTTTTT. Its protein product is CASSPGDRANEKLFF.

The CDR3 is CASSVAGGETSGKNEQFF. CDR3 DNA sequence: TGTGCCAGCAGCGTAGCGGGCGGTGAAACTAGCGGGAAAAATGAGCAGTTCTTC. The chain uses TRBV9 and TRBJ2-1, with 10 positions matching TRBD2. J lost 7 bases, V lost 0 bases, and 13 bases had no gene match. There are 18 residues in the CDR3. The germline V gene has CDR1 SGDLS and CDR2 YYNGEE. Drawing the rest from reference TRBV9 and TRBJ2-1, the complete variable domain is DSGVTQTPKHLITATGQRVTLRCSPRSGDLSVYWYQQSLDQGLQFLIQYYNGEERAKGNILERFSAQQFPDLHSELNLSSLELGDSALYFCASSVAGGETSGKNEQFFGPGTRLTVL.

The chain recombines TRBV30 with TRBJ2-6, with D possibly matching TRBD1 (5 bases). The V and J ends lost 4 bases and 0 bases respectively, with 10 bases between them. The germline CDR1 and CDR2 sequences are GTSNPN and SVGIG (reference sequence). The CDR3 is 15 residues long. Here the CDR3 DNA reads TGTGCCTGGATTGGGGCCCACTCTGGGGCCAACGTCCTGACTTTC. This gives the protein CAWIGAHSGANVLTF.

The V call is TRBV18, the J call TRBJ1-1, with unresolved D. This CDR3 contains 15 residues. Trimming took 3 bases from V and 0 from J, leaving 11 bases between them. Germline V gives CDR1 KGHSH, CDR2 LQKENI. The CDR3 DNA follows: TGTGCCAGCTCACCCGCCGGGCTTTTGAACACTGAAGCTTTCTTT. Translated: CASSPAGLLNTEAFF. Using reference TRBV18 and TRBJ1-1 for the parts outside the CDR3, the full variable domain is NAGVMQNPRHLVRRRGQEARLRCSPMKGHSHVYWYRQLPEEGLKFMVYLQKENIIDESGMPKERFSAEFPKEGPSILRIQQVVRGDSAAYFCASSPAGLLNTEAFFGQGTRLTVV.

The CDR3 here is CSVAPDSSYEQYF. The CDR3 nucleotides are TGCAGCGTTGCACCCGACAGCTCCTACGAGCAGTACTTC. V gene TRBV29-1 combines with J gene TRBJ2-7; a weak D match, TRBD1 (5 bases). There are 13 residues in the CDR3. Germline loops: CDR1 SQVTM, CDR2 ANQGSEA. V dropped 4 bases and J dropped 0 bases, with 10 bases sitting between them.

The CDR3 reads CASSSGTGNRYEQYF. The DNA for the CDR3 is TGTGCCAGCAGTTCCGGGACAGGGAACAGATACGAGCAGTACTTC. The chain employs TRBV28 and TRBJ2-7; 9 bases agree with TRBD1. The length of the CDR3 is 15 residues. CDR1 is MDHEN, CDR2 SYDVKM, per germline. V lost 4 bases and J lost 4; bases outside the gene matches: 8.

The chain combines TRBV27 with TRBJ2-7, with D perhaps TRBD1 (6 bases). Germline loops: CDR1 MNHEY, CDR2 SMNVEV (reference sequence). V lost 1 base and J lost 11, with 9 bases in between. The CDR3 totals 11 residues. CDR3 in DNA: TGTGCCAGCAGTTTATTATCAGGGGAGTACTTC. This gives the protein CASSLLSGEYF.

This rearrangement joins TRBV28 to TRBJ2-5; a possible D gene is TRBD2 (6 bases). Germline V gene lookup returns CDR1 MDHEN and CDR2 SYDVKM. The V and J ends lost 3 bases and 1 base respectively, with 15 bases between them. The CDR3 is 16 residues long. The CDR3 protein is CASSFSGTPIQETQYF. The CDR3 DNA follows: TGTGCCAGCAGTTTTTCCGGGACTCCAATCCAAGAGACCCAGTACTTC.

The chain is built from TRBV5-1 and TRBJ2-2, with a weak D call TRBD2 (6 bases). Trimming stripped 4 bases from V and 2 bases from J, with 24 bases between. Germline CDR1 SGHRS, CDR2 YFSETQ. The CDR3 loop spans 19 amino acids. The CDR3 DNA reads TGCGCCAGCAGCCGAGTAACTCCAAACCCCGGGACTAACACCGGGGAGCTGTTTTTT. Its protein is CASSRVTPNPGTNTGELFF.

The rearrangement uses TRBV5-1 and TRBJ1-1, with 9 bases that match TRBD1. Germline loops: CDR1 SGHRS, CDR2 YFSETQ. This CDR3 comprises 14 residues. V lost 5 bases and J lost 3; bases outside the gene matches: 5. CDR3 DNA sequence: TGCGCCAGCAGAAAAGACAGGGGGGACACTGAAGCTTTCTTT. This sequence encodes CASRKDRGDTEAFF. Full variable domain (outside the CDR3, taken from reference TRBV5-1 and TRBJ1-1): KAGVTQTPRYLIKTRGQQVTLSCSPISGHRSVSWYQQTPGQGLQFLFEYFSETQRNKGNFPGRFSGRQFSNSRSEMNVSTLELGDSALYLCASRKDRGDTEAFFGQGTRLTVV.

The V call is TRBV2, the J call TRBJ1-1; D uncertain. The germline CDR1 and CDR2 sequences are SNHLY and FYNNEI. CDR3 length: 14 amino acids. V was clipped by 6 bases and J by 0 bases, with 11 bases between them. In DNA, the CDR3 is TGTGCCAGCAGCCCCAACACAGTGAACACTGAAGCTTTCTTT. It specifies CASSPNTVNTEAFF.

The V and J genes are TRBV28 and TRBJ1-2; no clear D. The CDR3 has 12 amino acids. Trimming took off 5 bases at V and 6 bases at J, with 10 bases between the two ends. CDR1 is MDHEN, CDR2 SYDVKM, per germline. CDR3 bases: TGTGCCAGCAGTGTAGCACGCGATGGCTACACCTTC. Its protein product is CASSVARDGYTF.

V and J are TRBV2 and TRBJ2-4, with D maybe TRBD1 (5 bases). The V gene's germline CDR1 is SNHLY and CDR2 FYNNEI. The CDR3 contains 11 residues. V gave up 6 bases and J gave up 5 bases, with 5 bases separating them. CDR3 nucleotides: TGTGCCAGCAGGGGGCAAAACATTCAGTACTTC. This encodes CASRGQNIQYF. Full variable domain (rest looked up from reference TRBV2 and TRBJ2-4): EPEVTQTPSHQVTQMGQEVILRCVPISNHLYFYWYRQILGQKVEFLVSFYNNEISEKSEIFDDQFSVERPDGSNFTLKIRSTKLEDSAMYFCASRGQNIQYFGAGTRLSVL.

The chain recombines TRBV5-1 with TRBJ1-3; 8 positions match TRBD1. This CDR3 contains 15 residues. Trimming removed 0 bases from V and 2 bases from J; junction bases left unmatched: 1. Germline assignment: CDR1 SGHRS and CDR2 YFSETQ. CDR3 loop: CASSLDRGAGNTIYF. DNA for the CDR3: TGCGCCAGCAGCTTGGACAGGGGGGCTGGAAACACCATATATTTT.

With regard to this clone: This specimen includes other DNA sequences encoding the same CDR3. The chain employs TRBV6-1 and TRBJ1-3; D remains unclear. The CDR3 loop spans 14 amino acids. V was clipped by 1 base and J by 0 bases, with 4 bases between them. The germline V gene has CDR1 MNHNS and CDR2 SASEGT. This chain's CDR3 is CASSEGGSGNTIYF. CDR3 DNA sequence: TGTGCCAGCAGTGAAGGAGGCTCTGGAAACACCATATATTTT.

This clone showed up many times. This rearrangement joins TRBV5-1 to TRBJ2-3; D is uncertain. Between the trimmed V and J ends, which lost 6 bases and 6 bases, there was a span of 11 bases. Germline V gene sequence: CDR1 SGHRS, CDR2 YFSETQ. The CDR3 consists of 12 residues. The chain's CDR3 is CASTDPADTQYF. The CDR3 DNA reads TGCGCCAGCACGGACCCGGCGGATACGCAGTATTTT.

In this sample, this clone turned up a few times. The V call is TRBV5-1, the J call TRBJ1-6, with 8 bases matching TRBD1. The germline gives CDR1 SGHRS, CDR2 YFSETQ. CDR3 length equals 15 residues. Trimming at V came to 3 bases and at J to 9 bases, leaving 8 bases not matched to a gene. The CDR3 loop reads CASSSGQGGISPLHF. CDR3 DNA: TGCGCCAGCAGCTCCGGACAGGGCGGCATTTCACCCCTCCACTTT. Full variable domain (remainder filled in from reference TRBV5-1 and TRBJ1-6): KAGVTQTPRYLIKTRGQQVTLSCSPISGHRSVSWYQQTPGQGLQFLFEYFSETQRNKGNFPGRFSGRQFSNSRSEMNVSTLELGDSALYLCASSSGQGGISPLHFGNGTRLTVT.

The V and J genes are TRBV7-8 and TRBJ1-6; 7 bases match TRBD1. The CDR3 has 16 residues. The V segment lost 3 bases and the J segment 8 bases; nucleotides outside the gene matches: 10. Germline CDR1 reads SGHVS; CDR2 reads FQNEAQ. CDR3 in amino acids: CASSFGAQGNYSPLHF. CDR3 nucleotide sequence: TGTGCCAGCAGCTTCGGGGCACAGGGGAATTATTCACCCCTCCACTTT.

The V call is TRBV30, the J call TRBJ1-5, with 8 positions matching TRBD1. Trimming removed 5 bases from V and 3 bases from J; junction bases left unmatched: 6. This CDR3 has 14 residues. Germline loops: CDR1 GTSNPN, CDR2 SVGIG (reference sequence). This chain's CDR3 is CAWGGQGHNQPQHF. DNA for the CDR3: TGTGCCTGGGGAGGACAGGGTCACAATCAGCCCCAGCATTTT.

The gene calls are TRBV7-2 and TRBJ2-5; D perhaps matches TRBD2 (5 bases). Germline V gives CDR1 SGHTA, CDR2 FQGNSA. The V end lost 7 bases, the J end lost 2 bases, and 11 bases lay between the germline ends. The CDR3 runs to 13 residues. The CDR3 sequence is CASTGGFQETQYF. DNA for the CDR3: TGTGCCAGCACGGGCGGGTTTCAAGAGACCCAGTACTTC.

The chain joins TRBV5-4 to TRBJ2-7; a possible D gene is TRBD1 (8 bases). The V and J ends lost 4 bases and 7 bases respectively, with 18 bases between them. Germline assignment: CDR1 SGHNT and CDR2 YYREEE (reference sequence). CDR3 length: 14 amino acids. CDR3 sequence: CASSPTGAGGEQYF. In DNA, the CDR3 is TGTGCCAGCAGCCCGACAGGGGCCGGGGGGGAGCAGTACTTC.

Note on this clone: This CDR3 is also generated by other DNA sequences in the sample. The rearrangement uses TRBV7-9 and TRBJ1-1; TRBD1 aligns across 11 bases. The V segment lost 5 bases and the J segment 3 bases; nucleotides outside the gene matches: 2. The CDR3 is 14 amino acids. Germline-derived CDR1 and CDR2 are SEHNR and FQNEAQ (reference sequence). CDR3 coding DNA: TGTGCCAGCAGCCGGGGACAGGGGGACACTGAAGCTTTCTTT. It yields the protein CASSRGQGDTEAFF.

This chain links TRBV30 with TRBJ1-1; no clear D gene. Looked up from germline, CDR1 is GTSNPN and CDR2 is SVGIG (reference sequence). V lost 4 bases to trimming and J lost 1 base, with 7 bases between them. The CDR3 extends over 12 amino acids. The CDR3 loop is CAWIGGNTEAFF. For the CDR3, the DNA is TGTGCCTGGATTGGTGGGAACACTGAAGCTTTCTTT.

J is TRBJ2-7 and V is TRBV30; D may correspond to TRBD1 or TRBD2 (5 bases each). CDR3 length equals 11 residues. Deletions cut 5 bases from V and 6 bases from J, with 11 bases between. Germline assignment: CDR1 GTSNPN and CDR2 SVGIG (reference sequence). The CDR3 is CAWVDGAEQYF. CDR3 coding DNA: TGTGCCTGGGTCGACGGGGCCGAGCAGTACTTC.

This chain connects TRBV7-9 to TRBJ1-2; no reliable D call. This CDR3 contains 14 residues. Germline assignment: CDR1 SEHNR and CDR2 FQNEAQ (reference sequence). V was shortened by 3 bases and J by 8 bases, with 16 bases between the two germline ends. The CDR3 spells CASSLSNQKPGYTF. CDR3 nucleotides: TGTGCCAGCAGCTTGAGTAATCAGAAACCCGGCTACACCTTC.

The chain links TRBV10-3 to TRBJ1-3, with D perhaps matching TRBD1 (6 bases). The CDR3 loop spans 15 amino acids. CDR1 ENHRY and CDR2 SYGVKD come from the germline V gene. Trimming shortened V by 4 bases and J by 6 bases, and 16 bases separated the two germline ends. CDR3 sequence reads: CAISGSGDVENTIYF. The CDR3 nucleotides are TGTGCCATCAGTGGATCAGGGGATGTGGAAAACACCATATATTTT.